Below are 8 T cell receptor beta chains sequenced from a single sample in a study of blood T cells in healthy people across ages. A J-beta primer mix and a sample-barcoded 5' primer were used in a second PCR of about 6 to 12 cycles. TCRdb re-derived calls from the 5' RACE reads in MiXCR, one entry per CDR3 protein. The sample contains nearly 800,000 distinct CDR3 sequences, just over 55% of which appear only once. Sequencing used blood. The receptors shown here come from a man aged 40-50 years in good health.

To note about this clonotype: A much larger clone lies one base from this, so it may be a read error. V gene TRBV7-9 combines with J gene TRBJ1-1, with 7 positions matching TRBD1. The length of the CDR3 is 14 residues. With V trimmed by 4 bases and J by 0 bases, 2 bases remained unmatched. From germline, CDR1 is SEHNR and CDR2 FQNEAQ (reference sequence). CDR3 residues: CASSSGQLNTEAFF. The CDR3 DNA is TGTGCCAGCAGCTCGGGACAGCTGAACACTGAAGCTTTCTTT.

A few counts support this clonotype. V and J are TRBV28 and TRBJ1-2, with D tentatively TRBD1 (6 bases). Germline CDR1 reads MDHEN; CDR2 reads SYDVKM. Trimming took 6 bases from V and 7 from J, leaving 21 bases between them. The CDR3 loop spans 15 amino acids. CDR3 sequence reads: CASRNRAIPWGGYTF. CDR3 nucleotide sequence: TGTGCCAGCAGGAACAGGGCTATACCATGGGGTGGCTACACCTTC.

This chain connects TRBV29-1 to TRBJ2-1; TRBD2 is a possible D gene (6 bases). The V gene's germline CDR1 is SQVTM and CDR2 ANQGSEA. V dropped 3 bases and J dropped 9 bases, with 9 bases sitting between them. The CDR3 spans 11 residues. The CDR3 nucleotides read TGCAGCGTTGAGGGGGGTGGTGAGCAGTTCTTC. This codes for CSVEGGGEQFF.

This clonotype was picked up a small number of times. The chain combines TRBV27 with TRBJ2-1, with D perhaps matching TRBD2 (5 bases). The CDR3 has 14 residues. Trimming took 7 bases from V and 8 from J, leaving 18 bases between them. Germline CDR1 MNHEY, CDR2 SMNVEV (reference sequence). CDR3 DNA sequence: TGTGCCAGCACCAACGGACCCGGGCGGGATGAGCAGTTCTTC. This gives the protein CASTNGPGRDEQFF.

The rearrangement joins TRBV27 to TRBJ1-1, with unresolved D. Germline CDR1 reads MNHEY; CDR2 reads SMNVEV (reference sequence). The CDR3 runs 14 residues. Trimming cost V 1 base and J 0 bases, with 6 bases left between them. CDR3 sequence (DNA): TGTGCCAGCAGTTTATATAGAATGAACACTGAAGCTTTCTTT. Amino acids: CASSLYRMNTEAFF.

V gene TRBV7-2 combines with J gene TRBJ2-2, with a possible D match to TRBD2 (7 bases). V was trimmed by 3 bases and J by 7 bases, leaving 15 bases between them. CDR3 length: 15 amino acids. Germline V gene data show CDR1 as SGHTA and CDR2 as FQGNSA. CDR3 DNA: TGTGCCAGCAGCTTCGGGACACCGGGGGGCGGGGAGCTGTTTTTT. Amino acids: CASSFGTPGGGELFF.

Remarks on this clonotype: The junction shows a germline mismatch at one end, possibly a read error. The chain combines TRBV12-3 or TRBV12-4 with TRBJ2-1; D perhaps matches TRBD1 (5 bases). The CDR3 loop spans 15 amino acids. The CDR3 DNA follows: TGTGCCGGCAGTTCACAGGCCGTCTCCTACAATGAGCAGTTCTTC. It specifies CAGSSQAVSYNEQFF.

The V and J genes are TRBV27 and TRBJ2-4; 8 bases align to TRBD2. This CDR3 has 17 amino acids. Germline CDR1 is MNHEY and CDR2 is SMNVEV (reference sequence). Trimming cost V 2 bases and J 13 bases; bases outside gene matches: 19. CDR3 residues: CASSLEASGRARNEQYF. The CDR3 DNA reads as TGTGCCAGCAGTTTAGAGGCTAGCGGGCGAGCAAGGAATGAGCAGTACTTC.